Shown below are 10 T cell receptor beta chains from a single sample sequenced in a study of vaccination effects on CD4 cells after COVID-19. Antigens of these TCRs are unknown. After roughly eleven days in culture, the CD4+ T cells were isolated. Two doses of either BNT162b2 or mRNA-1273 were given to each participant. Some clones are missing from TCRdb's copy, which holds only in-frame ones; the method was immunoSEQ multiplex PCR. The sample holds around 49,000 clones, roughly 72% seen once. Sequenced here: CD4+ T cells from PBMCs cultured without peptide, sampled after COVID-19 vaccination. Source of these receptors: a human donor who received a COVID-19 vaccine.

The chain is built from TRBV3-1 (or the pseudogene TRBV3-2) and TRBJ1-2; a weak D match, TRBD1 (5 bases). V was clipped by 2 bases and J by 2 bases, with 9 bases between them. The length of the CDR3 is 14 residues. Germline V CDR1 and CDR2: LGHDT, YNNKEL (reference sequence). Written as DNA, the CDR3 is TGTGCCAGCAGCCAACAGGGCTCGAACTATGGCTACACCTTC. This translates into CASSQQGSNYGYTF.

The rearrangement links TRBV9 to TRBJ2-3; TRBD2 matches at 13 bases. CDR1 is SGDLS, CDR2 YYNGEE, per germline. This CDR3 is 16 amino acids long. With 4 bases clipped from V and 8 bases from J, the junction kept 10 bases outside the gene matches. CDR3 DNA: TGTGCCAGCAGCTCCGGACTAGCGGGGGAGAGAGGTACGCAGTATTTT. Amino acids: CASSSGLAGERGTQYF. Full variable domain (rest looked up from reference TRBV9 and TRBJ2-3): DSGVTQTPKHLITATGQRVTLRCSPRSGDLSVYWYQQSLDQGLQFLIQYYNGEERAKGNILERFSAQQFPDLHSELNLSSLELGDSALYFCASSSGLAGERGTQYFGPGTRLTVL.

The genes are TRBV7-7 and TRBJ2-5; D is uncertain. Trimming took off 6 bases at V and 2 bases at J, with 16 bases between the two ends. Germline V CDR1 and CDR2: SSHAT, FNYEAQ (reference sequence). This CDR3 region has 15 residues. The CDR3 bases are TGTGCCAGCAGTTCGGGCCGTTCGTGGCAAGAGACCCAGTACTTC. Amino acids: CASSSGRSWQETQYF.

V gene TRBV18 combines with J gene TRBJ1-1; 9 nucleotides match TRBD1. Germline assignment: CDR1 KGHSH and CDR2 LQKENI. Germline trimming cut 5 bases from V and 1 base from J; bases unmatched to any gene: 5. The CDR3 loop spans 15 amino acids. The CDR3 DNA reads as TGTGCCAGCTCATTTGCGGGACAGGGGAACACTGAAGCTTTCTTT. The encoded protein is CASSFAGQGNTEAFF.

The V call is TRBV21-1, the J call TRBJ1-1; the D call in the table, TRBD1, was not verified against the DNA. TRBV21-1 is an annotated pseudogene. This CDR3 is 20 amino acids long. The CDR3 region is CASSKVYQAERGSLNTEAFF. In DNA, the CDR3 is TGTGCCAGCAGCAAAGTTTACCAGGCGGAAAGGGGATCTCTGAACACTGAAGCTTTCTTT.

This chain uses TRBV4-1 with TRBJ2-6; 8 nucleotides match TRBD1. Germline assignment: CDR1 MGHRA and CDR2 YSYEKL. This CDR3 is 19 amino acids long. The J segment lost 1 base and the V segment lost 3 bases, leaving 11 bases of the junction unmatched. This chain's CDR3 is CASSHQSGRGQSGANVLTF. CDR3 DNA sequence: TGCGCCAGCAGCCATCAATCAGGCAGGGGGCAGTCTGGGGCCAACGTCCTGACTTTC.

The rearrangement joins TRBV9 to TRBJ2-2; 9 nucleotides match TRBD2. Unmatched junction bases numbered 1, after V lost 3 bases and J lost 1 base. The CDR3 has 15 residues. Germline-derived CDR1 and CDR2 are SGDLS and YYNGEE. CDR3 amino acids: CASSGSGRNTGELFF. The CDR3 nucleotides read TGTGCCAGCAGCGGTAGCGGGAGGAACACCGGGGAGCTGTTTTTT.

The V and J genes are TRBV18 and TRBJ1-5; D unresolved. The length of the CDR3 is 15 residues. The V and J ends lost 2 bases and 2 bases respectively, with 10 bases between them. The germline CDR1 and CDR2 sequences are KGHSH and LQKENI. The CDR3 reads CASSPTGWGNQPQHF. CDR3 sequence (DNA): TGTGCCAGCTCACCAACGGGTTGGGGCAATCAGCCCCAGCATTTT.

CDR3 sequence: CAISSGGTDTQYF. CDR3 in DNA: TGTGCCATCAGTTCGGGGGGGACAGATACGCAGTATTTT. The chain carries TRBV10-3 and TRBJ2-3, with 8 bases aligning to TRBD2. Germline V gene data show CDR1 as ENHRY and CDR2 as SYGVKD. The CDR3 extends over 13 amino acids. V dropped 5 bases and J dropped 3; count of bases not matched to a gene: 1.

This chain connects TRBV13 to TRBJ2-1, with 8 bases lining up with TRBD1. J was trimmed by 6 bases and V by 3 bases; bases with no gene match: 1. From germline, CDR1 is PRHDT and CDR2 FYEKMQ (reference sequence). The CDR3 is 13 amino acids. The CDR3 coding sequence is TGTGCCAGCAGCTTCCAGGGGGCCAATGAGCAGTTCTTC. As protein: CASSFQGANEQFF.